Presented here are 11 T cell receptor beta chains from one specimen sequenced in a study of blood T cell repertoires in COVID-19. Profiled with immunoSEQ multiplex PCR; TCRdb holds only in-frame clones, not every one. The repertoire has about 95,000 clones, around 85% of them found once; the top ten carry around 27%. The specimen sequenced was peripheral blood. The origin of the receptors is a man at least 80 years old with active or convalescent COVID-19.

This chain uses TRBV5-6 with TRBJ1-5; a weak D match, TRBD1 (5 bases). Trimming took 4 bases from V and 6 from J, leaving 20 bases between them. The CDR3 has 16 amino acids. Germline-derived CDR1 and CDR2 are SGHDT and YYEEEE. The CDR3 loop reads CASSPGGGAASQPQHF. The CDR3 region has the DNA TGTGCCAGCAGCCCCGGGGGAGGGGCCGCCTCTCAGCCCCAGCATTTT. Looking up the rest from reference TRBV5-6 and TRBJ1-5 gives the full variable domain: DAGVTQSPTHLIKTRGQQVTLRCSPKSGHDTVSWYQQALGQGPQFIFQYYEEEERQRGNFPDRFSGHQFPNYSSELNVNALLLGDSALYLCASSPGGGAASQPQHFGDGTRLSIL.

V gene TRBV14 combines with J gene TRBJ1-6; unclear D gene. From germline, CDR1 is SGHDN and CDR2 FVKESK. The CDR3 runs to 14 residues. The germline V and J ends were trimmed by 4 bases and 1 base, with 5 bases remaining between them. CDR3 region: CASSPGSYNSPLHF. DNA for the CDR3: TGTGCCAGCAGCCCGGGATCCTATAATTCACCCCTCCACTTT.

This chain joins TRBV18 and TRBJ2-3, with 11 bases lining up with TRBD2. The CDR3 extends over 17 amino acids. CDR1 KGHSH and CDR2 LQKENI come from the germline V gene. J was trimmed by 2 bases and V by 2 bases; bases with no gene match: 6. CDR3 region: CASSPKTSGATTDTQYF. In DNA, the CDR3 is TGTGCCAGCTCACCAAAGACTAGCGGGGCGACCACAGATACGCAGTATTTT. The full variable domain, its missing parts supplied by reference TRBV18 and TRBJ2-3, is NAGVMQNPRHLVRRRGQEARLRCSPMKGHSHVYWYRQLPEEGLKFMVYLQKENIIDESGMPKERFSAEFPKEGPSILRIQQVVRGDSAAYFCASSPKTSGATTDTQYFGPGTRLTVL.

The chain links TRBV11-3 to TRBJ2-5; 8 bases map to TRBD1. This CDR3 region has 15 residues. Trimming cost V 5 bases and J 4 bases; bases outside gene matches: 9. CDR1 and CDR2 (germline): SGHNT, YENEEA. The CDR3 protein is CASSPRGTGGETQYF. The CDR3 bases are TGTGCCAGCAGCCCACGCGGGACAGGTGGAGAGACCCAGTACTTC.

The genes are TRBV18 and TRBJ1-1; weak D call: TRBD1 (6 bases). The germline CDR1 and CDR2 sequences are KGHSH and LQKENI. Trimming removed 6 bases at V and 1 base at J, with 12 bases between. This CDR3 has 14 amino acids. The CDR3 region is CASSRRDTNTEAFF. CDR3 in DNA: TGTGCCAGCTCCCGCCGGGACACGAACACTGAAGCTTTCTTT. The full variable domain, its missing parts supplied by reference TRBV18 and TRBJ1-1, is NAGVMQNPRHLVRRRGQEARLRCSPMKGHSHVYWYRQLPEEGLKFMVYLQKENIIDESGMPKERFSAEFPKEGPSILRIQQVVRGDSAAYFCASSRRDTNTEAFFGQGTRLTVV.

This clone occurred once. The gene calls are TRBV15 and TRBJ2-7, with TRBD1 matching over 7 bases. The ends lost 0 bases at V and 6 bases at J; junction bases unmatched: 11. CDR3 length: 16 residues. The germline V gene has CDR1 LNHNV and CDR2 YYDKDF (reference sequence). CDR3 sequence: CATSRERGSAGGEQYF. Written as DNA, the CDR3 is TGTGCCACCAGCAGAGAGAGGGGCTCCGCAGGGGGCGAGCAGTACTTC.

CDR3 DNA sequence: TGCAGTGCTAGGCCCCCTAAAGGCTACACCTTC. Protein: CSARPPKGYTF. The V gene is TRBV20-1, the J gene TRBJ1-2, with D hard to call. V lost 3 bases and J lost 8, with 10 bases in between. Germline V gives CDR1 DFQATT, CDR2 SNEGSKA (reference sequence). The CDR3 contains 11 residues.

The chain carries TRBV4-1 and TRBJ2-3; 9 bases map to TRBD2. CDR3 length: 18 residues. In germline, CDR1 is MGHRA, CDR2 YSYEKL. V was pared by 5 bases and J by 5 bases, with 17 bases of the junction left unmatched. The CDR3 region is CASSAGSGLADLRDTQYF. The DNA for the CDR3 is TGCGCCAGCAGCGCAGGGTCGGGACTAGCCGACCTCAGAGATACGCAGTATTTT.

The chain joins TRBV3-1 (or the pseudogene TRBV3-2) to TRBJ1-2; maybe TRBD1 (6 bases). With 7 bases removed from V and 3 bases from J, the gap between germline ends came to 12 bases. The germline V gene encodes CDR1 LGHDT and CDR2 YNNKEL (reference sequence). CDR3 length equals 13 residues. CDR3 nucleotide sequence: TGTGCCAGCACCGGGGACAAGTACTATGGCTACACCTTC. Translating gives CASTGDKYYGYTF.

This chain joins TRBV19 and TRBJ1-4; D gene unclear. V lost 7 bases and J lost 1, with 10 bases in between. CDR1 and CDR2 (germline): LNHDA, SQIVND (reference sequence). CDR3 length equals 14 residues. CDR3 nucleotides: TGTGCCAGTACCCCGGGAAGAACTAATGAAAAACTGTTTTTT. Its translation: CASTPGRTNEKLFF.

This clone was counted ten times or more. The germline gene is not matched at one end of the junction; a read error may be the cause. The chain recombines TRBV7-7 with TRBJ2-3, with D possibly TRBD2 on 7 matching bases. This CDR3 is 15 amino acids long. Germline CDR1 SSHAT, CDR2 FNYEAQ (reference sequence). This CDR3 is CASSLGGVLGDTQYF. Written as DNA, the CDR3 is TGTGCTAGCAGCTTAGGGGGGGTCTTAGGCGATACGCAGTATTTT.